The sequence of this T cell receptor (beta chain) was determined in a study of cytomegalovirus exposure and HLA in healthy donors. 60 Vbeta and 13 Jbeta primers were used in PCR. In the study's own analysis: Later, an analysis found about 83 million unique TCR beta chains, and 8.5 million to 12 million of these were shared. Only in-frame clones appear in the TCRdb table, and some are missing; sequencing was by immunoSEQ multiplex PCR. V and J calls and clone size are those listed in that table; D and trimming were worked out from the DNA. This sample carries approximately 67,000 clones, 85% to 90% of them seen once, and the ten largest clones take roughly an eighth. Germline CDR1 and CDR2: MNHEY and SMNVEV (reference sequence). The CDR3 is 15 residues long. V lost 3 bases to trimming and J lost 2 bases, with 13 bases between them.

This TCR was recovered from a woman in her thirties in good health and CMV-seropositive. Sequencing used PBMCs. The chain couples TRBV27 to TRBJ1-2, with D possibly TRBD1 on 6 matching bases. CDR3 DNA: TGTGCCAGCAGTTTCAAGCCCCAGGGGAACTATGGCTACACCTTC. Protein: CASSFKPQGNYGYTF.